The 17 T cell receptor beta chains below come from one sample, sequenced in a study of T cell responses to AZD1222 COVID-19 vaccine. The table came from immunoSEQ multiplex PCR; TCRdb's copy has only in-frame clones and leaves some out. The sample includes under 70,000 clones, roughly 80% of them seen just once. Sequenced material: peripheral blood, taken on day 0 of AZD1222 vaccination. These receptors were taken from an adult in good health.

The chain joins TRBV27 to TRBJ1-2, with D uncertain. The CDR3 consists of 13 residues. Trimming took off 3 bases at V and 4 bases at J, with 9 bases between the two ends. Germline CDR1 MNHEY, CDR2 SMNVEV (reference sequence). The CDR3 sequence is CASSLAASYGYTF. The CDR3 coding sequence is TGTGCCAGCAGTTTGGCCGCTAGCTATGGCTACACCTTC.

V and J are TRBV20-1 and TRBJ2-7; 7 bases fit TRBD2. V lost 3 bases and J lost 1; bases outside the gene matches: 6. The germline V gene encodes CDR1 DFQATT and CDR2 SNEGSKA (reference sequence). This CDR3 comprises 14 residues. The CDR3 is CSASEAGFSYEQYF. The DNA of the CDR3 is TGCAGTGCTAGTGAAGCGGGGTTTTCCTACGAGCAGTACTTC.

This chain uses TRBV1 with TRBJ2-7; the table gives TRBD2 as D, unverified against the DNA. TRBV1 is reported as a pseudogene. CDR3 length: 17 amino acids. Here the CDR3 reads CTSSLQESAGGSYEQYF. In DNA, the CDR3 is TGCACCAGCAGCCTTCAAGAGTCAGCGGGGGGCTCCTACGAGCAGTACTTC.

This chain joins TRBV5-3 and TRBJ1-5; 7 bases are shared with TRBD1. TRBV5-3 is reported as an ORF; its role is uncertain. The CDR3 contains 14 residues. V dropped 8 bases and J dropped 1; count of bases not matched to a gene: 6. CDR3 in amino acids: CARVSGGSNQPQHF. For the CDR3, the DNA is TGTGCCAGGGTCTCAGGGGGAAGCAATCAGCCCCAGCATTTT.

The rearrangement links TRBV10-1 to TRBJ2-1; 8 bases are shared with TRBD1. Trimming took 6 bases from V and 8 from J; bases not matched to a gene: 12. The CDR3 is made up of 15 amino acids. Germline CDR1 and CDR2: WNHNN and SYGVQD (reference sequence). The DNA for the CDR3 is TGCGCCAGCAGAACATGGACAGGGAAACTGTATGAGCAGTTCTTC. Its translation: CASRTWTGKLYEQFF.

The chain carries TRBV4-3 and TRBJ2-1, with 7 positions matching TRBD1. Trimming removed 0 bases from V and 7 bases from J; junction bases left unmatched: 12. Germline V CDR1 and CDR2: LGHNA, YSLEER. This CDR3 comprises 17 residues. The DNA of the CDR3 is TGCGCCAGCAGCCAAGAAATATTAACAGGGGATGTGAATGAGCAGTTCTTC. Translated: CASSQEILTGDVNEQFF.

The CDR3 region is CASSSLGAPSGEQYF. In nucleotides, the CDR3 is TGTGCCAGCAGCTCCCTAGGTGCCCCTTCGGGGGAGCAGTACTTC. This chain uses TRBV7-2 with TRBJ2-7; a possible D gene is TRBD2 (5 bases). The CDR3 is made up of 15 amino acids. Trimming left V 4 bases short and J 7 bases short, with 20 bases between. CDR1 is SGHTA, CDR2 FQGNSA, per germline.

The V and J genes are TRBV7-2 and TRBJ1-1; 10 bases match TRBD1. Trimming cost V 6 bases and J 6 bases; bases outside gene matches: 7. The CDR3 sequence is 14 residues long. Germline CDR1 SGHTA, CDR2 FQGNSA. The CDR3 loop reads CASSLTGTGAEAFF. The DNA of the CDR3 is TGTGCCAGCAGTCTCACCGGGACAGGGGCTGAAGCTTTCTTT.

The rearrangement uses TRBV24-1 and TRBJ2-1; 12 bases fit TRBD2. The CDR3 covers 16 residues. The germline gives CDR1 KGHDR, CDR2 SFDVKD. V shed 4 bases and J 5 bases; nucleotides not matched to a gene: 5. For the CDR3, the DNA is TGTGCCACCAGTGAACCGACTAGCGGGGGTCACAATGAGCAGTTCTTC. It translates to CATSEPTSGGHNEQFF.

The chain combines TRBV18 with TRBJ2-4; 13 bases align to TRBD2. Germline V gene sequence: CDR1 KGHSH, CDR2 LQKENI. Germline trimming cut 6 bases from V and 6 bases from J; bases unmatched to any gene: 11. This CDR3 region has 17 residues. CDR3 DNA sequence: TGTGCCAGCTCCCCCGGACTAGCGGGGGTTGGCGGAAACATTCAGTACTTC. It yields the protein CASSPGLAGVGGNIQYF.

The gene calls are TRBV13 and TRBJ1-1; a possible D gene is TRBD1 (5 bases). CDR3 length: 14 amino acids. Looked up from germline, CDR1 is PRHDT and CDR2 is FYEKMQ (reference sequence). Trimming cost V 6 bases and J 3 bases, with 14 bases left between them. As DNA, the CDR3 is TGTGCCAGCAGGGGGCCCCTAGGCGACACTGAAGCTTTCTTT. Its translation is CASRGPLGDTEAFF.

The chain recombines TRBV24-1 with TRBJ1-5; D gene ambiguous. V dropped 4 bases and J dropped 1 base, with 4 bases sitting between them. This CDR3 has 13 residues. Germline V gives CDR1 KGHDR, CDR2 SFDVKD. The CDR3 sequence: CATSEDSNQPQHF. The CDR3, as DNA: TGTGCCACCAGTGAGGACAGCAATCAGCCCCAGCATTTT.

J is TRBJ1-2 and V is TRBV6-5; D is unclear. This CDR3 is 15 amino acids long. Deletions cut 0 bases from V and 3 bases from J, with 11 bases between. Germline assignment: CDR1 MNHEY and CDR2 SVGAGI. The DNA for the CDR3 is TGTGCCAGCAGTTACTCGCCGGCTCGGGACTATGGCTACACCTTC. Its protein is CASSYSPARDYGYTF.

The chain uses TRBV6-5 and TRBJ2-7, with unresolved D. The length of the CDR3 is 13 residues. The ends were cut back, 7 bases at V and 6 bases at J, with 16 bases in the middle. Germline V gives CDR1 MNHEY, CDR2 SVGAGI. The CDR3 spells CASNGPRGSEQYF. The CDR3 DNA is TGTGCCAGCAACGGACCCCGAGGTAGCGAGCAGTACTTC.

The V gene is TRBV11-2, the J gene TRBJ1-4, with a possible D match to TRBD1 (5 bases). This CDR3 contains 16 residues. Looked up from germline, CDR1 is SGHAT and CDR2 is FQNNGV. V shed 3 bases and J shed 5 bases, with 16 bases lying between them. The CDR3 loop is CASSFPVGVRNEKLFF. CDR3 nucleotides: TGTGCCAGCAGCTTCCCGGTGGGGGTTAGGAATGAAAAACTGTTTTTT.

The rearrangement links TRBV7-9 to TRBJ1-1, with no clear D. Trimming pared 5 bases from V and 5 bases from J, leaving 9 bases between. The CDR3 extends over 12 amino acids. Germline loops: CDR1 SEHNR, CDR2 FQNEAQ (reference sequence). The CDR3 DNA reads TGTGCCAGCAGCCCCCTAAGGACTGAAGCTTTCTTT. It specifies CASSPLRTEAFF.

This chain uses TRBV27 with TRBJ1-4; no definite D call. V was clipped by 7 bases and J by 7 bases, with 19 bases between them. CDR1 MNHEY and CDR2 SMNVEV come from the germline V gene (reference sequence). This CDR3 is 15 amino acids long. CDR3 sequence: CASTSLSLSPEKLFF. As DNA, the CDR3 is TGTGCCAGCACTTCTCTGAGTCTCTCTCCTGAAAAACTGTTTTTT.